This T cell receptor (beta chain) is drawn from a study of T cell changes during pregnancy in multiple sclerosis. The germline V gene has CDR1 SQVTM and CDR2 ANQGSEA. The V end was cut by 8 bases, the J end by 6 bases, with 10 bases between. This CDR3 comprises 11 residues. TCRdb keeps only in-frame clones here, not all; method: immunoSEQ multiplex PCR. The sample has 57,000 or so clones, 90% seen once; the top ten hold roughly 6.5%. Sequenced here: peripheral blood, sampled in the third trimester of pregnancy. The TCR sequence derives from a female donor in good health, enrolled as a control in a pregnancy study. The chain carries TRBV29-1 and TRBJ2-2, with no clear D. The CDR3 spells CSCGSPGELFF. The CDR3 coding sequence is TGCAGCTGCGGTTCCCCCGGGGAGCTGTTTTTT.